The clone carrying this T cell receptor beta chain occurred a few times. The data belong to a study of T cell repertoires in cytomegalovirus infection. Study information: Evidence of both CMV infection and a matching HLA type came from public TCR beta signatures.

The CDR3 sequence is 14 residues long. The germline V and J ends were trimmed by 0 bases and 5 bases, with 7 bases remaining between them. The germline V gene encodes CDR1 LNHDA and CDR2 SQIVND (reference sequence). One entry per CDR3 protein results from TCRdb running MiXCR on the reads. The sample has approximately 240,000 distinct CDR3 sequences; around 12% are singletons. Input material: PBMCs. The V and J genes are TRBV19 and TRBJ2-2; tentatively, D is TRBD2 (5 bases). The sequence derives from a human donor in good health (CMV status not recorded). Some clones in this sample may be carry-over from other donors' samples. CDR3 nucleotide sequence: TGTGCCAGTAGTATAGACAGCGGAACCGGGGAGCTGTTTTTT. This encodes CASSIDSGTGELFF.